This is a list of T cell receptor beta chains from one sample in a study of cytomegalovirus exposure and HLA in healthy donors. TCRdb's copy holds only in-frame clones and misses some; the assay was immunoSEQ multiplex PCR. The sample lists approximately 240,000 clones; 70% to 85% were seen once. The source material was PBMCs. The source of these receptors is a woman between 40 and 50 years old in good health and CMV-seronegative. Each CDR3 is given with its conserved first and last residue. The D gene is left open where the match is weak. Not all rows give a size; the values are once, few, many and, for expanded clones, a class.

v_call	j_call	d_call	clone_size	cdr3_nt	cdr3_aa
TRBV9	TRBJ1-6	.	.	TGTGCCAGCAGCTTTCGGAGCTCCTATAATTCACCCCTCCACTTT	CASSFRSSYNSPLHF
TRBV9	TRBJ2-7	TRBD1	.	TGTGCCAGCAGCCCACGACAGGGGAATAACTACGAGCAGTACTTC	CASSPRQGNNYEQYF
TRBV7-8	TRBJ2-7	TRBD1	.	TGTGCCAGCAGGCTAGGGACAGTCAGCTCCTACGAGCAGTACTTC	CASRLGTVSSYEQYF
TRBV2	TRBJ1-5	.	.	TGTGCCAGCACCCCAGCCTTCGGCCCGGGGCAGCCCCAGCATTTT	CASTPAFGPGQPQHF
TRBV9	TRBJ1-1	TRBD1	once	TGTGCCAGCAGCGTTCTTACACAGGGGGCTAGGACTGAAGCTTTCTTT	CASSVLTQGARTEAFF
TRBV6-1	TRBJ2-1	.	.	TGTGCCAGCAGTCAGGGCCCTTACAATGAGCAGTTCTTC	CASSQGPYNEQFF
TRBV7-2	TRBJ2-1	TRBD2	.	TGTGCCAGCAGCTTACAACTAGCGGGGGACAATGAGCAGTTCTTC	CASSLQLAGDNEQFF
TRBV2	TRBJ2-6	.	few	TGTGCCAGCAGTGGTAACAGGGTTGCTGGGGCCAACGTCCTGACTTTC	CASSGNRVAGANVLTF
TRBV5-1	TRBJ1-1	.	.	TGCGCCAGCAGCTTGGCAACGGGTACAGGGAGGAACACTGAAGCTTTCTTT	CASSLATGTGRNTEAFF
TRBV5-6	TRBJ1-2	.	.	TGTGCCAGCAGCTTGGAGGGAGCCGGCTTTCACTATGGCTACACCTTC	CASSLEGAGFHYGYTF
TRBV5-1	TRBJ2-3	TRBD2	.	TGCGCCAGCAGCTTGCGTCCTAGCGGGGGGTACACAGATACGCAGTATTTT	CASSLRPSGGYTDTQYF
TRBV7-6	TRBJ1-3	.	.	TGTGCCAGCAGCTTAGACAGGGACACCATATATTTT	CASSLDRDTIYF
TRBV15	TRBJ2-5	TRBD1	.	TGTGCCACCAGCAGAGGGACAGGGGACTTCCAAGAGACCCAGTACTTC	CATSRGTGDFQETQYF
TRBV6-1	TRBJ1-5	TRBD1	few	TGTGCCAGCAGTGAGGTGTCACAGGGGGGTCAGCCCCAGCATTTT	CASSEVSQGGQPQHF